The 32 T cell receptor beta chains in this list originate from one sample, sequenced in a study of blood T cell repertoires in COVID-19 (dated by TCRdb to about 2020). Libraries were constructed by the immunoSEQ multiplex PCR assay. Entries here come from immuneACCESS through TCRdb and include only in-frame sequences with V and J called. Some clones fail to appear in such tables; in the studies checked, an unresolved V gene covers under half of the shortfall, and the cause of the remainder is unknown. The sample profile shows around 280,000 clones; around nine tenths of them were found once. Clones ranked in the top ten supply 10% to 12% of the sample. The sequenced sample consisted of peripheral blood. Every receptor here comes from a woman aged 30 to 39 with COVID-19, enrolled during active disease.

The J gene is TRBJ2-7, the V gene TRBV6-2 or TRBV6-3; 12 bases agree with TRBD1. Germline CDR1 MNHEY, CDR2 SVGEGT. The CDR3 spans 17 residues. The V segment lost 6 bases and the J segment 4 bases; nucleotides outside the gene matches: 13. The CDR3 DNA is TGTGCCAGCAGCTCGCCGAGGGACAGGGGGCGCGGATACGAGCAGTACTTC. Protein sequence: CASSSPRDRGRGYEQYF.

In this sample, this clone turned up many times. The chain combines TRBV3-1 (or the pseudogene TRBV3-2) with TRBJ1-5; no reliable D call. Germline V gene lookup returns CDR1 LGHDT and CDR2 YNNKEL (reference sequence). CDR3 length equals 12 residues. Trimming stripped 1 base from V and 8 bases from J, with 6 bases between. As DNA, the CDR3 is TGTGCCAGCAGCCAAGGAGTTAAGCCCCAGCATTTT. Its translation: CASSQGVKPQHF.

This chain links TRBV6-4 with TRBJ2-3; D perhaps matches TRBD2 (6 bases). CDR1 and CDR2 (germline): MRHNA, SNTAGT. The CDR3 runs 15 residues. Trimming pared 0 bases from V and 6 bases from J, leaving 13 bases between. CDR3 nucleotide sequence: TGTGCCAGCAGTGACTCGGAGGGGAAGATGGATACGCAGTATTTT. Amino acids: CASSDSEGKMDTQYF.

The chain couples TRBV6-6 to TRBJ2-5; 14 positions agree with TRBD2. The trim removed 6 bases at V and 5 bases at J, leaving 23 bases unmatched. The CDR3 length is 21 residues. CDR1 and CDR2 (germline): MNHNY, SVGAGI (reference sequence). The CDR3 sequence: CASSPRGGLAGEGLVSETQYF. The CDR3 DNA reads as TGTGCCAGCAGCCCGCGAGGGGGACTAGCGGGAGAGGGGTTGGTTTCGGAGACCCAGTACTTC.

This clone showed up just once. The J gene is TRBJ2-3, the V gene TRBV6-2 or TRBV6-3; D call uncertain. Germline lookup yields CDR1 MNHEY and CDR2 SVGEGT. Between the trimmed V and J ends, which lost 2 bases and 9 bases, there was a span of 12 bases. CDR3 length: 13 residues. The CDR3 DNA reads TGTGCCAGCAGTTACGGCGAGGCAGTCACGCAGTATTTT. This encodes CASSYGEAVTQYF.

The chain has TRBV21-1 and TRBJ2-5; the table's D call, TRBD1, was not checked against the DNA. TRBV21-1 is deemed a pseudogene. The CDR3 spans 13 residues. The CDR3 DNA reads TGTGCCAGCACCCCAGGGGGACGGGAGACCCAGTACTTC. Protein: CASTPGGRETQYF.

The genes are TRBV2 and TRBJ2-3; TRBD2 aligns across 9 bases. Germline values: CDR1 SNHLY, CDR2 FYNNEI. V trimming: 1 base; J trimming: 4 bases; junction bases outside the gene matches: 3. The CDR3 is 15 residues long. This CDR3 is CASSEGGRGPDTQYF. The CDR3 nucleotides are TGTGCCAGCAGTGAAGGCGGGAGGGGGCCAGATACGCAGTATTTT. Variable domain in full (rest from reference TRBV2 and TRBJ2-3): EPEVTQTPSHQVTQMGQEVILRCVPISNHLYFYWYRQILGQKVEFLVSFYNNEISEKSEIFDDQFSVERPDGSNFTLKIRSTKLEDSAMYFCASSEGGRGPDTQYFGPGTRLTVL.

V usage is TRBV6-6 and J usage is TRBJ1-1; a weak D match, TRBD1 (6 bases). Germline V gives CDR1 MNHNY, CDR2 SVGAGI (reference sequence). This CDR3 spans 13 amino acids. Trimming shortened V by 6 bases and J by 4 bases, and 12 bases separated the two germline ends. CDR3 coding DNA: TGTGCCAGCAGCCTCATCAGGGGCACTGAAGCTTTCTTT. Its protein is CASSLIRGTEAFF.

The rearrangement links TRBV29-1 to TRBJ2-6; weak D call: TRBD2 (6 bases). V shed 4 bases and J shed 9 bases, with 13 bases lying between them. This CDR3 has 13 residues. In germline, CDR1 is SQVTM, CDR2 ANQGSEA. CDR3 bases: TGCAGCGTTGTTTCCGGGGGAGTCAACGTCCTGACTTTC. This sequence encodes CSVVSGGVNVLTF.

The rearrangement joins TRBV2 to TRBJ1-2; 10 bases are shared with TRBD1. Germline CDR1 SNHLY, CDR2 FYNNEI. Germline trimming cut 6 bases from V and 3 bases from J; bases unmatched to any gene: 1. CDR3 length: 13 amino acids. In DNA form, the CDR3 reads TGTGCCAGCAGAGGGACAGGGGACTATGGCTACACCTTC. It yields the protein CASRGTGDYGYTF.

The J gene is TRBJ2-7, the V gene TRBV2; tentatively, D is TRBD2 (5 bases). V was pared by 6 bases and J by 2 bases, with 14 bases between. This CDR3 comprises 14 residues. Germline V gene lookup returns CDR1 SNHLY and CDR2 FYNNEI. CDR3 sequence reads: CASRRGWKTYEQYF. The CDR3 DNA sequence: TGTGCCAGCAGGAGAGGGTGGAAAACCTACGAGCAGTACTTC.

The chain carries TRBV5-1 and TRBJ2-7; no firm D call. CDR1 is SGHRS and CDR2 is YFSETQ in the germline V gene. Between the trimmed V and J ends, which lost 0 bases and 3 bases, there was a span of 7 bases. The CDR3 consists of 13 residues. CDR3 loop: CASSLDVGYEQYF. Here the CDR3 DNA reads TGCGCCAGCAGCTTGGACGTCGGCTACGAGCAGTACTTC. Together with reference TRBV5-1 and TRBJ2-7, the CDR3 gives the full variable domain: KAGVTQTPRYLIKTRGQQVTLSCSPISGHRSVSWYQQTPGQGLQFLFEYFSETQRNKGNFPGRFSGRQFSNSRSEMNVSTLELGDSALYLCASSLDVGYEQYFGPGTRLTVT.

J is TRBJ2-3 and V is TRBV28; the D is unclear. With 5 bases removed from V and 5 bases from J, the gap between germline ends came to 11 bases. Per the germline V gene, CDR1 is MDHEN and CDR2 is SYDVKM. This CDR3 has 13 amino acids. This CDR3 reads CASSQARRDTQYF. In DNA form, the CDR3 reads TGTGCCAGCAGTCAGGCCCGAAGAGATACGCAGTATTTT.

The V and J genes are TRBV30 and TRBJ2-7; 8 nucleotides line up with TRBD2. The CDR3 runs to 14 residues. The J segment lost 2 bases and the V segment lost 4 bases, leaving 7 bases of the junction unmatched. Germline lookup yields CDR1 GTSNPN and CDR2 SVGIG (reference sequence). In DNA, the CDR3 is TGTGCCTGGAAGTTGGCGGGAGGTGCCTACGAGCAGTACTTC. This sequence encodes CAWKLAGGAYEQYF.

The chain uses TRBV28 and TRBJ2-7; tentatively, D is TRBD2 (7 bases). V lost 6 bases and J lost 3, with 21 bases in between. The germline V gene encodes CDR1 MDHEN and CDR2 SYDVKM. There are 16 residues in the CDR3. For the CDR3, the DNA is TGTGCCAGCAGCTTGAGGGGGGGTCAGCTCTTCTACGAGCAGTACTTC. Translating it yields CASSLRGGQLFYEQYF.

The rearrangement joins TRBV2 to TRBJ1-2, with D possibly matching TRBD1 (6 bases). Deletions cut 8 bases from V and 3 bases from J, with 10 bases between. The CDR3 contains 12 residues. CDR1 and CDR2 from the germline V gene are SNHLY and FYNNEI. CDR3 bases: TGTGCCAGCGGACAGAGTGACTATGGCTACACCTTC. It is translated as CASGQSDYGYTF. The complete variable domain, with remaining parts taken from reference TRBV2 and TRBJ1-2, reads EPEVTQTPSHQVTQMGQEVILRCVPISNHLYFYWYRQILGQKVEFLVSFYNNEISEKSEIFDDQFSVERPDGSNFTLKIRSTKLEDSAMYFCASGQSDYGYTFGSGTRLTVV.

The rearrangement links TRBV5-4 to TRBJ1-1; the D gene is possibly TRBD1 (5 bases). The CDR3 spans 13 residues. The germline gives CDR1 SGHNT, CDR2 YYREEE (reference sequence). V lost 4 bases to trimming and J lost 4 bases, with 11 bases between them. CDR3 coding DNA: TGTGCCAGCAGCGGGGGACTGTTCACTGAAGCTTTCTTT. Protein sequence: CASSGGLFTEAFF.

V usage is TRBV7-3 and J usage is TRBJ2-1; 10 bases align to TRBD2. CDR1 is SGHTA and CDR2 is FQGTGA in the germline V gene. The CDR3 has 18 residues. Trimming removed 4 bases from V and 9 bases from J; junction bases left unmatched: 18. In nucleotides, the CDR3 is TGTGCCAGCAGCTCCTCCGCCCCACTAGCGGGATTAGATGGTGAGCAGTTCTTC. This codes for CASSSSAPLAGLDGEQFF.

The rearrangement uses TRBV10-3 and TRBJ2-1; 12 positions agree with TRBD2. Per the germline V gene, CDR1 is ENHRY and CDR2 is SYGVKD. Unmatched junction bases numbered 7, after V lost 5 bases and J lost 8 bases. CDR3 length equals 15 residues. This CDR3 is CAISRTSGTTDEQFF. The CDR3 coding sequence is TGTGCCATCAGTCGGACTAGCGGGACCACGGATGAGCAGTTCTTC.

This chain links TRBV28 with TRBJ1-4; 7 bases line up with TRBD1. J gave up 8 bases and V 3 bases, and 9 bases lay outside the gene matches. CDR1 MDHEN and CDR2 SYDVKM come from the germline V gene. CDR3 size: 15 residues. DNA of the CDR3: TGTGCCAGCAGTTTTCAAGGGACAGTACACGAAAAACTGTTTTTT. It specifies CASSFQGTVHEKLFF.

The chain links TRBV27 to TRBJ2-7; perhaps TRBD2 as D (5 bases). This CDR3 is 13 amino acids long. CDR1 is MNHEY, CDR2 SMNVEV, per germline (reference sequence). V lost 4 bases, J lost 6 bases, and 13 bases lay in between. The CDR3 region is CASSYEGVGEQYF. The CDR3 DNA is TGTGCCAGCAGTTATGAGGGAGTGGGCGAGCAGTACTTC.

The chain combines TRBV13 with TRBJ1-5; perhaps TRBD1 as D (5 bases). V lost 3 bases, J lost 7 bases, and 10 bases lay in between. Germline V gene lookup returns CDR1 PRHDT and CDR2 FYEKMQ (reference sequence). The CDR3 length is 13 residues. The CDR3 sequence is CASSFAGFQPQHF. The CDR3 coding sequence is TGTGCCAGCAGCTTCGCAGGGTTCCAGCCCCAGCATTTT.

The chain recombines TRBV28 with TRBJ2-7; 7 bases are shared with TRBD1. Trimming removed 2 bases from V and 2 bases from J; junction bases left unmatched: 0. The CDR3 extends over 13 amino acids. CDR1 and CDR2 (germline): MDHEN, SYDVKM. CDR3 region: CASSLGTAYEQYF. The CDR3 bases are TGTGCCAGCAGTTTAGGGACAGCCTACGAGCAGTACTTC.

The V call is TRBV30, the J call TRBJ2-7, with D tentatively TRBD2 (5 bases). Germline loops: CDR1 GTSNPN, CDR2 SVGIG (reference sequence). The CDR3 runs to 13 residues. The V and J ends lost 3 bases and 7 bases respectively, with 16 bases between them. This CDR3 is CAWSGLVGEEQYF. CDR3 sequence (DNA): TGTGCCTGGAGCGGACTGGTGGGTGAGGAGCAGTACTTC.

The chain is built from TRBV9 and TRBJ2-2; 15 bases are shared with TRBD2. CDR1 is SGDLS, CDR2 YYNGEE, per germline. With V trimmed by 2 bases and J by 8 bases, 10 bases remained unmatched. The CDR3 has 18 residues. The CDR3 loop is CASSVLGWTSGRGGELFF. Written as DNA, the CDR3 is TGTGCCAGCAGCGTTCTCGGCTGGACTAGCGGGAGGGGTGGGGAGCTGTTTTTT.

CDR3 nucleotides: TGCGCCAGCAGCCAAGATAACGGACTTCGCGGCGGGGAGCTGTTTTTT. This gives the protein CASSQDNGLRGGELFF. V and J are TRBV4-3 and TRBJ2-2, with D perhaps TRBD2 (5 bases). V was pared by 0 bases and J by 7 bases, with 15 bases between. From germline, CDR1 is LGHNA and CDR2 YSLEER. This CDR3 has 16 amino acids.

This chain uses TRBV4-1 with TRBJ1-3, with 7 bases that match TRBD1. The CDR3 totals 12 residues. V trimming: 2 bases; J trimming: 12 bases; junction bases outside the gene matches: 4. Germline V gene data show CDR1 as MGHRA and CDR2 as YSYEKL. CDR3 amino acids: CASSQFTGVIYF. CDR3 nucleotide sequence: TGCGCCAGCAGCCAATTCACAGGGGTCATATATTTT.

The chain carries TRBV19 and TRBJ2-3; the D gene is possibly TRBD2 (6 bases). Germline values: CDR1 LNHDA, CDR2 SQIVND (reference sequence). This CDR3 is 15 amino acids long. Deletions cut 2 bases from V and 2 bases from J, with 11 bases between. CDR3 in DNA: TGTGCCAGTAGTATAATCGCGGGAAACACAGATACGCAGTATTTT. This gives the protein CASSIIAGNTDTQYF.

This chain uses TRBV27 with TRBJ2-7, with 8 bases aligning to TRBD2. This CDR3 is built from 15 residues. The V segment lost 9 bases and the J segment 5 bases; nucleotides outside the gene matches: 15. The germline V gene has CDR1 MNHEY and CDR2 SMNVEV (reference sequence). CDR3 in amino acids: CASHPPAAGEHEQYF. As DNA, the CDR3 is TGTGCCAGTCACCCCCCGGCAGCGGGAGAACACGAGCAGTACTTC.

In nucleotides, the CDR3 is TGTGCCAGCAGCCAATTGACAGTAGTGAACACTGAAGCTTTCTTT. This sequence encodes CASSQLTVVNTEAFF. J is TRBJ1-1 and V is TRBV6-5; a weak D match, TRBD1 (5 bases). The CDR3 sequence is 15 residues long. CDR1 is MNHEY, CDR2 SVGAGI, per germline. V gave up 6 bases and J gave up 0 bases, with 14 bases separating them.

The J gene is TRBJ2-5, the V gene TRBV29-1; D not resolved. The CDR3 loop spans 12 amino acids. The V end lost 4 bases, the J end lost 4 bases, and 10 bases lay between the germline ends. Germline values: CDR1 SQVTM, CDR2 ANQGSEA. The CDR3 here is CSVAPPSETQYF. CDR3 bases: TGCAGCGTTGCCCCTCCGTCAGAGACCCAGTACTTC.

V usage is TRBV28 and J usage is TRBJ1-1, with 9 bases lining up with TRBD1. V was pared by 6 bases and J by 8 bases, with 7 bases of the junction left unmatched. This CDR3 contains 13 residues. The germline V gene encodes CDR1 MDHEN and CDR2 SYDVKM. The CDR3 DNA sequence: TGTGCCAGCAGGGGACAGGGAGGAATAGAAGCTTTCTTT. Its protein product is CASRGQGGIEAFF.